This T cell receptor (beta chain) was retrieved from a study of neurological immune-mediated disorders (dated by TCRdb to 2018 to 2020). General notes on the study: Among the roughly 34 multiple sclerosis patients, relapsing-remitting MS was present in approximately 31 and secondary progressive MS was present in 3. Using UMI-based sequencing, the study compared peripheral blood TCR-beta repertoires from patients with HTLV-I-associated myelopathy (HAM/TSP), patients with multiple sclerosis, and healthy controls. The approximately 96 TCR-beta libraries covered PBMC samples along with longitudinal samples, technical triplicates, and paired sorted CD4+ and CD8+ T-cell subsets. The cohort comprised around 70 subjects: around 15 HAM/TSP patients, approximately 34 multiple sclerosis patients and around 20 healthy controls.

V is cut back by 6 bases and J by 7 bases, with 9 bases in the junction unmatched. Via the germline V gene (reference sequence), CDR1 is DFQATT and CDR2 SNEGSKA. From the cysteine through the phenylalanine, the CDR3 covers 14 amino acids. The DNA shown is the 42-base CDR3, in frame from base 1. cDNA was synthesized by template-switch 5'RACE using a primer with a 10-nucleotide random unique molecular identifier that tagged each TCR transcript. Over 180 million TCR-beta sequences, covering 15-18 subjects, were produced in each sequencing run. The RNeasy kit was used for extraction of total RNA. TCR-beta VDJ regions were amplified with primers for the TCR constant region and the 5'RACE anchor, using the KAPA Real-time Library Amplification kit. A first PCR added sample indexes and Illumina adaptors, and a second PCR then raised library yield. After Ampure bead purification, the roughly 650 bp TCR product was size-selected on a 2% E-gel SizeSelection system. Before pooling, libraries had their quality checked on a Bioanalyzer, their concentration measured with Qubit, and their quantity determined with the Kapa Library Quantification kit. Paired-end 2 x 150 bp sequencing of the libraries was performed on an Illumina HiSeq 2500. To increase sequence diversity, roughly 24-30% phiX was spiked into each library pool. The original methods were these. Quality-filtered reads were processed with the UMI-based MiGEC pipeline, which removed over 75% of raw TCR sequences during error correction. VDJ genes were aligned to IMGT germline references, and clonotypes were defined by unique CDR3 amino acid sequence plus V-J genes. Clonal expansion, Shannon diversity and CDR3 relatedness were evaluated with VDJtools (CalcPairwiseDistances, ClusterSamples), while phylogenetic trees were built in CLCbio workbench. Clones with at least 8 unique UMIs were defined as expanded, with this threshold being based on coefficient-of-variation modelling across technical triplicates. Clones were called with MiXCR by TCRdb after fastp trimmed the public reads at Q25, and only in-frame beta chains were retained. Rows matching on CDR3 protein sequence are summarized as one entry with the most common DNA and genes. These V and J calls derive from TCRdb rather than the authors' analysis. The sample table holds 50,000 or so distinct CDR3 sequences, of which about 3.7% were seen once. The ten biggest clones cover about 7.1% of the sample.

This clonotype was seen repeatedly, ten times or more. Its antigen is still unknown. Base-call qualities are not available, and no considerably larger clone is one nucleotide away. Libraries from unsorted PBMCs were made from 2 million PBMCs kept in RNAlater at -80 degrees C until RNA extraction. Multiple sclerosis patients were enrolled in a US clinical protocol under which disease progression was evaluated by magnetic resonance imaging. PBMCs were separated from peripheral blood using Ficoll-Hypaque density gradient centrifugation and then cryopreserved in liquid nitrogen. Broad study findings and their caveats: No identical CDR3 amino acid sequences were found to be shared among expanded clones across subjects, suggesting that TCR-beta repertoires were private in all groups. In phylogenetic analysis, the repertoires of 18 of 34 MS patients grouped into a cluster of related CDR3 sequences, which suggests a possible signature at the repertoire level. The MS cluster showed no association with clinical or MRI features, and the authors stated that larger cohorts are needed. TCR clonal expansion was greatest in HAM/TSP patients and smallest in MS patients, who ranked below even healthy controls.

The sequence links TRBV20-1 to TRBJ2-1; TRBD2 fits 10 bases in the junction. The sequenced sample consisted of PBMCs. This sequence originates from a woman in her sixties or seventies with multiple sclerosis. The DNA sequence is given as TGCAGTGCCCTACTAGCGGGACTTCGGAATGAGCAGTTCTTC. Translated, it reads CSALLAGLRNEQFF.